The 13 T cell receptor beta chains given below trace back to one sample, sequenced in a study of response to subunit inactivated influenza vaccine. TCRdb passed the RT-PCR reads through MiXCR, listing each CDR3 protein once. The table has around 600,000 distinct CDR3 sequences, about 10% seen once; the top ten hold about 11%. The sample was also reused in another study, on T cells expressing NK-cell markers. That work adds: For TCR beta, cDNA was produced by 5'RACE template switching with UMIs.

Sequencing used PBMCs from blood, obtained on the day of vaccination. These receptors all come from a man aged 45 to 65 who received an inactivated influenza vaccine.

The chain links TRBV7-9 to TRBJ2-4, with TRBD2 matching over 12 bases. The CDR3 length is 14 residues. V gave up 1 base and J gave up 11 bases; unmatched junction bases: 3. Germline V lookup: CDR1 SEHNR, CDR2 FQNEAQ (reference sequence). The CDR3 coding sequence is TGTGCCAGCAGCTTAGTACTAGCGGGAGGAGTTCAGTACTTC. Translation gives CASSLVLAGGVQYF.

This clonotype was seen only a few times. The rearrangement joins TRBV5-1 to TRBJ1-2, with a tentative D call TRBD1 (6 bases). CDR1 is SGHRS, CDR2 YFSETQ, per germline. The CDR3 contains 13 residues. Trimming stripped 0 bases from V and 8 bases from J, with 11 bases between. The CDR3 protein is CASSLGQAQGYTF. The CDR3 nucleotides read TGCGCCAGCAGCTTGGGACAGGCTCAGGGCTACACCTTC.

This clonotype has only a few counts. This chain uses TRBV12-3 or TRBV12-4 with TRBJ2-1; 9 bases fit TRBD2. With 3 bases clipped from V and 4 bases from J, the junction kept 13 bases outside the gene matches. The CDR3 contains 18 residues. The CDR3 bases are TGTGCCAGCAGTTTGGCGCCCCGCGGGGGGGTAGTATACAATGAGCAGTTCTTC. Translated, it gives CASSLAPRGGVVYNEQFF.

V usage is TRBV5-1 and J usage is TRBJ2-3; TRBD2 matches 7 bases. Germline V gives CDR1 SGHRS, CDR2 YFSETQ. Losses at the gene ends were 3 bases for V and 5 bases for J; bases not matched to a gene: 9. The CDR3 totals 15 residues. CDR3 in amino acids: CASSSFGLVEDTQYF. CDR3 coding DNA: TGCGCCAGCAGCTCCTTCGGACTAGTCGAAGATACGCAGTATTTT.

This clonotype has more than one count but fewer than ten. The chain employs TRBV10-3 and TRBJ2-7; D gene uncertain. Germline lookup yields CDR1 ENHRY and CDR2 SYGVKD. CDR3 length: 14 amino acids. The germline V and J ends were trimmed by 2 bases and 3 bases, with 11 bases remaining between them. CDR3 DNA sequence: TGTGCCATCAGTGAGGGTGTCAGGTTCTACGAGCAGTACTTC. It yields the protein CAISEGVRFYEQYF.

The genes are TRBV7-2 and TRBJ2-3, with 10 positions matching TRBD2. Germline CDR1 reads SGHTA; CDR2 reads FQGNSA. Trimming removed 4 bases from V and 1 base from J; junction bases left unmatched: 8. There are 17 residues in the CDR3. CDR3 coding DNA: TGTGCCAGCAGCTCCCCCTTAGCGGGGGGTCGCACAGATACGCAGTATTTT. This gives the protein CASSSPLAGGRTDTQYF.

The chain is built from TRBV20-1 and TRBJ2-3, with 7 bases lining up with TRBD2. The V segment lost 0 bases and the J segment 6 bases; nucleotides outside the gene matches: 12. The CDR3 extends over 16 amino acids. From germline, CDR1 is DFQATT and CDR2 SNEGSKA (reference sequence). The DNA for the CDR3 is TGCAGTGCTAGAGATCGGGAGACAGCGGGGAAGGATACGCAGTATTTT. This sequence encodes CSARDRETAGKDTQYF.

There are a few counts of this clonotype. The chain joins TRBV27 to TRBJ2-1, with TRBD1 matching over 12 bases. V was clipped by 4 bases and J by 9 bases; unmatched bases: 7. The CDR3 is 15 residues long. Germline V gene sequence: CDR1 MNHEY, CDR2 SMNVEV (reference sequence). CDR3 loop: CASSSKGQGAFEQFF. The CDR3 DNA is TGTGCCAGCAGTTCCAAGGGACAGGGGGCGTTTGAGCAGTTCTTC.

The rearrangement joins TRBV28 to TRBJ2-1, with a weak D call TRBD2 (7 bases). V lost 4 bases and J 0 bases, leaving 16 bases between the germline ends. Germline V gene lookup returns CDR1 MDHEN and CDR2 SYDVKM. This CDR3 is 17 amino acids long. The CDR3 bases are TGTGCCAGCAGTTCCGAGCGTGCGGGGGCCTCCTACAATGAGCAGTTCTTC. This sequence encodes CASSSERAGASYNEQFF.

This clonotype was counted many times. The chain carries TRBV3-1 and TRBJ2-2; D could derive from TRBD1 or TRBD2 (6 bases each). Trimming removed 1 base at V and 6 bases at J, with 24 bases between. Germline CDR1 LGHDT, CDR2 YNNKEL (reference sequence). The CDR3 runs to 19 residues. The CDR3 region has the DNA TGTGCCAGCAGCCAAGTGGGGGGCGTTGCGGGATCCCGCCCCGGGGAGCTGTTTTTT. Translating gives CASSQVGGVAGSRPGELFF.

This clonotype was recorded a few times. V usage is TRBV20-1 and J usage is TRBJ2-7; 9 nucleotides align to TRBD2. CDR3 length: 14 amino acids. V lost 6 bases to trimming and J lost 1 base; unmatched junction nucleotides: 7. The V gene's germline CDR1 is DFQATT and CDR2 SNEGSKA (reference sequence). CDR3 in DNA: TGCAGTGCGGAAGGACTAGCGAGGTCCTACGAGCAGTACTTC. Protein: CSAEGLARSYEQYF.

This clonotype was picked up a small number of times. This chain connects TRBV28 to TRBJ2-1; D uncertain. V lost 5 bases and J 6 bases, leaving 14 bases between the germline ends. The germline V gene encodes CDR1 MDHEN and CDR2 SYDVKM. The CDR3 runs 14 residues. Here the CDR3 reads CASSRPKYSNEQFF. The CDR3, as DNA: TGTGCCAGCAGTCGCCCGAAGTACTCCAATGAGCAGTTCTTC.

On this clonotype itself: One end of the junction does not line up with germline, which may come from a read error. The V call is TRBV5-3, the J call TRBJ2-7, with D perhaps TRBD1 or TRBD2 (5 bases each). TRBV5-3 is reported as an ORF; its role is uncertain. The CDR3 is 13 amino acids. CDR3 in amino acids: CARSSGLLCEQYF. The CDR3 coding sequence is TGTGCCAGGAGCTCGGGGCTCCTCTGCGAGCAGTACTTC.